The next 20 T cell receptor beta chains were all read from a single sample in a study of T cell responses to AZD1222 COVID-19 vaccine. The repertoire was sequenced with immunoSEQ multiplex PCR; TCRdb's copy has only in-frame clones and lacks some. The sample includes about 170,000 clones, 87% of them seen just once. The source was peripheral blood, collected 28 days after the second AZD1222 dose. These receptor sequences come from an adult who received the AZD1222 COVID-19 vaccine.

This CDR3 reads CASSLVEGAYNEQFF. DNA for the CDR3: TGTGCCAGCAGCTTAGTGGAGGGGGCATACAATGAGCAGTTCTTC. The chain carries TRBV7-9 and TRBJ2-1, with D possibly being TRBD1 (7 bases). V dropped 1 base and J dropped 4 bases, with 11 bases sitting between them. From germline, CDR1 is SEHNR and CDR2 FQNEAQ (reference sequence). The CDR3 length is 15 residues.

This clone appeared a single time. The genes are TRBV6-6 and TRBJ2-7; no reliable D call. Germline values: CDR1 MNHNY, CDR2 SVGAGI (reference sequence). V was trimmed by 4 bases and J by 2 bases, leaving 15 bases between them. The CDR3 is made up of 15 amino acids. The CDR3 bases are TGTGCCAGCAGTTCGCCCCCCACAGATACCTACGAGCAGTACTTC. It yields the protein CASSSPPTDTYEQYF.

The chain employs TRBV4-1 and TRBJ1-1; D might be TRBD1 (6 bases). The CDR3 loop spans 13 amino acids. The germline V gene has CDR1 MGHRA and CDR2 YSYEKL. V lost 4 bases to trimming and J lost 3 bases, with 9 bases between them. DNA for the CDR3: TGCGCCAGCAGCCCTACAGGGTACACTGAAGCTTTCTTT. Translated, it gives CASSPTGYTEAFF.

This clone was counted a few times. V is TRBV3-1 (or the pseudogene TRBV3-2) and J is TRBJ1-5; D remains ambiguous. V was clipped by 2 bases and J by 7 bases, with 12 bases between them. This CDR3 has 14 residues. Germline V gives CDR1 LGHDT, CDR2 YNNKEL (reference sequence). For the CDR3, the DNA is TGTGCCAGCAGCCAATCGGGTCAGGCCCAGCCCCAGCATTTT. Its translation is CASSQSGQAQPQHF.

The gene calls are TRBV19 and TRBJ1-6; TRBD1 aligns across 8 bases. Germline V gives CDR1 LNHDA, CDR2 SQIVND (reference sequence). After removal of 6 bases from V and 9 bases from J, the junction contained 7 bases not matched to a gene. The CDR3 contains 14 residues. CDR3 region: CASSDRGASSPLHF. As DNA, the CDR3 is TGTGCCAGTAGCGACAGGGGAGCATCTTCACCCCTCCACTTT.

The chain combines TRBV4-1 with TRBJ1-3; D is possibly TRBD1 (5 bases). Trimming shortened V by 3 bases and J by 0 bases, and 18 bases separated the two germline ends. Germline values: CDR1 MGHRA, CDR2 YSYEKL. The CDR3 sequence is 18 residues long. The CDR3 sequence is CASSHNPRQTSSGNTIYF. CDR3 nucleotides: TGCGCCAGCAGCCATAATCCAAGACAGACAAGCTCTGGAAACACCATATATTTT.

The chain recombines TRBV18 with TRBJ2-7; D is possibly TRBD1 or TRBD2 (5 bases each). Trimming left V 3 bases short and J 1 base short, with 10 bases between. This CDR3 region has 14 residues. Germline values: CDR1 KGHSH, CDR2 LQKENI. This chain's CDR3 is CASSPLEGSYEQYF. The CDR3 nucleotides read TGTGCCAGCTCACCCCTCGAGGGGTCCTACGAGCAGTACTTC.

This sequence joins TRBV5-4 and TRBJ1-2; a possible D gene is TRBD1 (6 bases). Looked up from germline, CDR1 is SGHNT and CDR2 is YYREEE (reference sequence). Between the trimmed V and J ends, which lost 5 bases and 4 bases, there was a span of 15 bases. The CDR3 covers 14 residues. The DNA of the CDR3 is TGTGCCAGCAGGCAGAAGGGGGGGGGCTATGGCTACACCTTC. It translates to CASRQKGGGYGYTF. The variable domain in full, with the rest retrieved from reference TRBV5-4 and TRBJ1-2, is ETGVTQSPTHLIKTRGQQVTLRCSSQSGHNTVSWYQQALGQGPQFIFQYYREEENGRGNFPPRFSGLQFPNYSSELNVNALELDDSALYLCASRQKGGGYGYTFGSGTRLTVV.

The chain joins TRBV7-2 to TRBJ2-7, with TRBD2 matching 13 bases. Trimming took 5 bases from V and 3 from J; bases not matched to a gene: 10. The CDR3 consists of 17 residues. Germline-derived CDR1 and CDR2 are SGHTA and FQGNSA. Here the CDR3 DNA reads TGTGCCAGCAGCCCCGGACTAGCGGGGGCCGGACTCTACGAGCAGTACTTC. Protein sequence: CASSPGLAGAGLYEQYF.

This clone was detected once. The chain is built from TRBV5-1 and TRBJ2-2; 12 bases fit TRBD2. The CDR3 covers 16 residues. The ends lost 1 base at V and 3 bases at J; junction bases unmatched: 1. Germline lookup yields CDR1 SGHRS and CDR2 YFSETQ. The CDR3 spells CASSLPSGGDTGELFF. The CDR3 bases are TGCGCCAGCAGCTTGCCTAGCGGGGGGGACACCGGGGAGCTGTTTTTT.

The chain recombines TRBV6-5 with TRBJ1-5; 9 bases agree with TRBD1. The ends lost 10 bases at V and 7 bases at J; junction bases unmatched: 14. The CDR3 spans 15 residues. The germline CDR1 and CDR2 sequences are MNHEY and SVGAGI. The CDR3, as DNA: TGTGCCACTATTGTCGGGACAGGGTCTGGCCAGCCCCAGCATTTT. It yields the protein CATIVGTGSGQPQHF.

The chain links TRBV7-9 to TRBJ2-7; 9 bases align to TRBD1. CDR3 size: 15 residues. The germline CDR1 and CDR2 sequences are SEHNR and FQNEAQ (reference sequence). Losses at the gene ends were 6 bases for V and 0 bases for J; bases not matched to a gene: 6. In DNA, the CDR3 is TGTGCCAGCAGGCCCGGGACAGGGATCTCCTACGAGCAGTACTTC. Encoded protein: CASRPGTGISYEQYF.

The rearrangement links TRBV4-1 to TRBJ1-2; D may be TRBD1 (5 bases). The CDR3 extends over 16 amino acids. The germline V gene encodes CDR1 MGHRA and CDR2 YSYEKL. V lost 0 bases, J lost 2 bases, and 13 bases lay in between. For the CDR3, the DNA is TGCGCCAGCAGCCAAGATCGGGGCAGCTTCAACTATGGCTACACCTTC. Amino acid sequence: CASSQDRGSFNYGYTF.

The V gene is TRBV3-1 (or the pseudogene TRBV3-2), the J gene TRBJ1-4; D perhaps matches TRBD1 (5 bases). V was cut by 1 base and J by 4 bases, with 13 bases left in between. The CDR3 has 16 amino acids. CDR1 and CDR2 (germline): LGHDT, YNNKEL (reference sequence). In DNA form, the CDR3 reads TGTGCCAGCAGCCAAGTACAAGGGGCCTATAATGAAAAACTGTTTTTT. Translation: CASSQVQGAYNEKLFF.

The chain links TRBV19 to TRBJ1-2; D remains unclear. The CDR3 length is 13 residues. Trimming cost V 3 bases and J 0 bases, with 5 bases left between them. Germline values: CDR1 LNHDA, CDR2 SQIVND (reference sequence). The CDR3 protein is CASSIGSNYGYTF. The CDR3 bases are TGTGCCAGTAGTATCGGGTCTAACTATGGCTACACCTTC.

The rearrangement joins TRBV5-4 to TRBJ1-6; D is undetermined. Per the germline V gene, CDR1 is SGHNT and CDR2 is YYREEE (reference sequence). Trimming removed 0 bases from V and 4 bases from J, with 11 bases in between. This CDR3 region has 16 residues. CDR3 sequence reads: CASSLDPTPYNSPLHF. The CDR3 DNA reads TGTGCCAGCAGCTTGGATCCAACACCTTATAATTCACCCCTCCACTTT.

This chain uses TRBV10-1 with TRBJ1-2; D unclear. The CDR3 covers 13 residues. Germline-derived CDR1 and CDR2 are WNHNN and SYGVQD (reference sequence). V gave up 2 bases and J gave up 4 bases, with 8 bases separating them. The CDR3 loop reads CASSEQLSYGYTF. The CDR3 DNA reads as TGCGCCAGCAGTGAGCAGCTGAGCTATGGCTACACCTTC.

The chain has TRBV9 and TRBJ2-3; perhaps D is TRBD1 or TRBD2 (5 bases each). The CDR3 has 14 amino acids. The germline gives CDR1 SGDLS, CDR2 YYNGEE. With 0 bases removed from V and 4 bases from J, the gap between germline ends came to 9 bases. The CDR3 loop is CASSVGGSADTQYF. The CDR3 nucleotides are TGTGCCAGCAGCGTAGGGGGGTCCGCAGATACGCAGTATTTT.

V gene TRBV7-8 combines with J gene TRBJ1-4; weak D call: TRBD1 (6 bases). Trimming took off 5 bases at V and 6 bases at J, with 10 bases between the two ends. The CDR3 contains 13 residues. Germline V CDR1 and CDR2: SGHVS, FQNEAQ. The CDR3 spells CASSTGQYEKLFF. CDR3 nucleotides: TGTGCCAGCAGCACAGGACAGTATGAAAAACTGTTTTTT.

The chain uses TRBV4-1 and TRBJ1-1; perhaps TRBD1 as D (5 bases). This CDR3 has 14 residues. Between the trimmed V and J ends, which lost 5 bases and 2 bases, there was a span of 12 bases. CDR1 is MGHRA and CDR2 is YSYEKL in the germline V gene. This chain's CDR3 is CASSSGGFNTEAFF. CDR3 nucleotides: TGCGCCAGCAGCTCGGGGGGGTTCAACACTGAAGCTTTCTTT.